This T cell receptor (beta chain) originates from a study of regulatory T cells in long-lasting Graves disease. V lost 6 bases and J lost 2, with 10 bases in between. Germline V CDR1 and CDR2: SQVTM, ANQGSEA. The CDR3 sequence is 12 residues long. Libraries of TCR beta came from iRepertoire HTBI primers plus Arm-PCR of CDR3 regions. TCRdb independently ran MiXCR on the multiplex PCR reads; one entry per CDR3 protein. The data contain 600,000 to 650,000 distinct CDR3 sequences, about 15% of them singletons. Stated time point: newly diagnosed GD, antithyroid drugs for less than 3 months. Making the TCR library involved RNA that had been extracted from PBMCs. Into tubes containing EDTA, 8 to 9.5 milliliters of peripheral blood were drawn. These data also formed part of another study, on T cells in Graves' hyperthyroidism and ophthalmopathy. From that paper: HTBI primers were employed in a first-round RT-PCR of the TCR CDR3.

The source material was peripheral blood mononuclear cells (PBMCs), sampled at new diagnosis, from a patient treated with antithyroid drugs. The receptor was derived from a woman aged 25 to 39 with Graves disease. The chain uses TRBV29-1 and TRBJ1-1; D is unresolved. The CDR3, as DNA: TGCAGCGTCTTGACGGCAAACACTGAAGCTTTCTTT. Protein: CSVLTANTEAFF.